This record covers a single TCR beta chain. Its antigen is still unknown. V was trimmed by 6 bases and J by 5 bases, leaving 19 bases between them. Germline CDR1 and CDR2: MNHNS and SASEGT. The CDR3 covers 15 residues. Cultured CD4+ T-cell DNA underwent Oncomine TCR Beta short-read sequencing. DNA came from CD4+ T cells after culture. TCRdb reanalysed the PCR reads using MiXCR and keeps one entry per CDR3 protein. The data show roughly 20,000 distinct CDR3 sequences, 52% seen once. This record comes from a study of vaccination and CD4 T cells after COVID-19. Study-wide context: A median of around 73 days (range 14 to 241) separated dose two from the taking of post-vaccine samples.

The treatment is: approximately nine-day PBMC culture with coronavirus spike peptide pools or control peptides (ViraFEST assay). Peptide pools at around 9.2 ug/ml and IL-2 at 8 to 10 IU/ml were added to cultures of around 1.9 million PBMCs per well. Half of the medium was exchanged for fresh IL-2 medium, first on day 3 and then on day 7. Sequenced: CD4+ T cells from blood, cultured in vitro. The rearrangement links TRBV6-1 to TRBJ1-2; D is perhaps TRBD1 (6 bases). This receptor was obtained from a human donor who had recovered from COVID-19. CDR3 nucleotides: TGTGCCAGCAGCCCGGTGGGGGGGGCGCGGTATGGCTACACCTTC. Encoded protein: CASSPVGGARYGYTF.